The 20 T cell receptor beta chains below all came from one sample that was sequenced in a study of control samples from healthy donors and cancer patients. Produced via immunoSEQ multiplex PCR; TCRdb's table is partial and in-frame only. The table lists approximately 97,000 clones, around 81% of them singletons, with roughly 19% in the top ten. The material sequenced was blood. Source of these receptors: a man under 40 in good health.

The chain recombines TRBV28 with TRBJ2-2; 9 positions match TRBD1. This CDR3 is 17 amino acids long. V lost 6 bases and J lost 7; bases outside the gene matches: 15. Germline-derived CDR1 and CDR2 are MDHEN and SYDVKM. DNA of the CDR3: TGTGCCAGCAGGCCAGGAACCGGGACAGGGAGGAACGGGGAGCTGTTTTTT. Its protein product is CASRPGTGTGRNGELFF.

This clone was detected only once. The CDR3 is CASSPTVGASNYGYTF. The CDR3, as DNA: TGTGCCAGTAGTCCCACCGTGGGGGCCTCTAACTATGGCTACACCTTC. This chain joins TRBV19 and TRBJ1-2; D is possibly TRBD1 (6 bases). V shed 5 bases and J shed 0 bases, with 16 bases lying between them. This CDR3 comprises 16 residues. The V gene's germline CDR1 is LNHDA and CDR2 SQIVND (reference sequence).

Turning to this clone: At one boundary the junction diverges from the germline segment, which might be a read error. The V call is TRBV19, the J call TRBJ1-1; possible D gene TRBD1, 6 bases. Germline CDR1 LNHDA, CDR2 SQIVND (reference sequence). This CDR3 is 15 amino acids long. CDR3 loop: CASSNKQGVKTEAFF. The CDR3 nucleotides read TGTGCCAGTAGCAATAAACAGGGAGTGAAGACTGAAGCTTTCTTT.

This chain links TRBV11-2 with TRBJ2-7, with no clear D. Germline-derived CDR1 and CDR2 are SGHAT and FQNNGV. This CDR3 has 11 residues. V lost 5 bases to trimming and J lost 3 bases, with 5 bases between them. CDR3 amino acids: CASSAHYEQYF. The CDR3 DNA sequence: TGTGCCAGCAGCGCCCACTACGAGCAGTACTTC.

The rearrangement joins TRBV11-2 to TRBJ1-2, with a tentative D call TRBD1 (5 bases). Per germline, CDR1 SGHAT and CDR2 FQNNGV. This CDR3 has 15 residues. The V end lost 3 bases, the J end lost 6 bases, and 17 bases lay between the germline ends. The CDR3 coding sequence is TGTGCCAGCAGCTTTAGGGGAGGATCCAACCATGGCTACACCTTC. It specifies CASSFRGGSNHGYTF.

As DNA, the CDR3 is TGTGCCAGCAGGCACGAACTAGAAGCTTTCTTT. Amino acid sequence: CASRHELEAFF. The V gene is TRBV28, the J gene TRBJ1-1; D remains ambiguous. Per the germline V gene, CDR1 is MDHEN and CDR2 is SYDVKM. The CDR3 is 11 residues long. The V gene lost 6 bases and the J gene lost 8 bases, with 10 bases spanning the gap.

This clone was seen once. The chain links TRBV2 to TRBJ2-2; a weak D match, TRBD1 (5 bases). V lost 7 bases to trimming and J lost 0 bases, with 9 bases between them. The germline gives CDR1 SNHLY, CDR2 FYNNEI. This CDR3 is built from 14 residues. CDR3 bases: TGTGCCAGCACAAGGGGATCGAACACCGGGGAGCTGTTTTTT. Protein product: CASTRGSNTGELFF.

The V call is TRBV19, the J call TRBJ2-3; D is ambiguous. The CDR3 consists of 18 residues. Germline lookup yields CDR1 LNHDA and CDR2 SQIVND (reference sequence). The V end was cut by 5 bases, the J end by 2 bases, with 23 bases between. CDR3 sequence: CASSATWAPGSATDTQYF. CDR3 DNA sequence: TGTGCCAGTAGTGCGACATGGGCCCCCGGGTCGGCCACAGATACGCAGTATTTT.

The CDR3 DNA is TGTGCCAGTAGTAGCCTAAGCGGGGGGAGCACAGATACGCAGTATTTT. Protein sequence: CASSSLSGGSTDTQYF. V usage is TRBV19 and J usage is TRBJ2-3; 9 positions match TRBD2. The J segment lost 0 bases and the V segment lost 4 bases, leaving 5 bases of the junction unmatched. Germline V gene lookup returns CDR1 LNHDA and CDR2 SQIVND (reference sequence). The CDR3 is made up of 16 amino acids.

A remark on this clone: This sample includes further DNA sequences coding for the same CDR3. The CDR3 loop reads CASSRTGNQPQHF. The DNA of the CDR3 is TGTGCCAGCAGTCGGACAGGGAATCAGCCCCAGCATTTT. The chain couples TRBV6-5 to TRBJ1-5; 8 positions match TRBD1. Germline CDR1 and CDR2: MNHEY and SVGAGI. CDR3 length equals 13 residues. J gave up 4 bases and V 5 bases, and 1 base lay outside the gene matches.

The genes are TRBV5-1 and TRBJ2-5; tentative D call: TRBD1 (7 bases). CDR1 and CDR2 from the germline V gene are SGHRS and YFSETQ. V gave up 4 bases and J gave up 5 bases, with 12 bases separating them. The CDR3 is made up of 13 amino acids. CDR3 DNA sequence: TGCGCCAGCAGCGCGGGACAGTGGGAGACCCAGTACTTC. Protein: CASSAGQWETQYF.

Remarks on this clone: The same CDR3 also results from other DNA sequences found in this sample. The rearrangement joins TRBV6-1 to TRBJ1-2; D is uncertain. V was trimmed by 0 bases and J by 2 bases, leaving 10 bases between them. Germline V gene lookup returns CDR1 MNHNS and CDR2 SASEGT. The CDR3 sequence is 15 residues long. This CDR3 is CASSEALGRNYGYTF. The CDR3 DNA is TGTGCCAGCAGTGAAGCGCTCGGCAGAAACTATGGCTACACCTTC.

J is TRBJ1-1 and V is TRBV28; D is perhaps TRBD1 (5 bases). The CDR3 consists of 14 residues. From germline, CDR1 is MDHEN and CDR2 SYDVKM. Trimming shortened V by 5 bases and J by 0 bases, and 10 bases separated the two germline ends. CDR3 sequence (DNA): TGTGCCAGCAGTGCCCCGGGACTGAACACTGAAGCTTTCTTT. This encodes CASSAPGLNTEAFF.

The CDR3 region is CASSPEGRSSGNTIYF. The CDR3 DNA reads as TGTGCCAGTAGTCCGGAGGGCAGATCCTCTGGAAACACCATATATTTT. The chain has TRBV19 and TRBJ1-3, with unresolved D. V was pared by 5 bases and J by 0 bases, with 14 bases between. The germline CDR1 and CDR2 sequences are LNHDA and SQIVND (reference sequence). This CDR3 contains 16 residues.

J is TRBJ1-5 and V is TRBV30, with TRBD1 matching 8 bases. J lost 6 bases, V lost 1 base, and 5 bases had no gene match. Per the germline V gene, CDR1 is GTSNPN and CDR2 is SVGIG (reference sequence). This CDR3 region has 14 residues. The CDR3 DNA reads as TGTGCCTGGAGTGGCGGACAGGGCTCTCAGCCCCAGCATTTT. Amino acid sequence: CAWSGGQGSQPQHF.

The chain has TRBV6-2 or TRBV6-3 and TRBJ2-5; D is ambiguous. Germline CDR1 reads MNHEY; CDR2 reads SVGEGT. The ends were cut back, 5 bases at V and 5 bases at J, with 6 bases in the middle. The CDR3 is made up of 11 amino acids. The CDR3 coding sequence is TGTGCCAGCAGTCCCCAGGAGACCCAGTACTTC. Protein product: CASSPQETQYF.

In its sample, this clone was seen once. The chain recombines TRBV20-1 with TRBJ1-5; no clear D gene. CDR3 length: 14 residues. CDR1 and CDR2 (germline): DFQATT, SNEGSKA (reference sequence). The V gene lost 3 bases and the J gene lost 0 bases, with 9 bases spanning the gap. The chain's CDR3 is CSASSGDSNQPQHF. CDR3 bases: TGCAGTGCTAGTTCTGGGGATAGCAATCAGCCCCAGCATTTT.

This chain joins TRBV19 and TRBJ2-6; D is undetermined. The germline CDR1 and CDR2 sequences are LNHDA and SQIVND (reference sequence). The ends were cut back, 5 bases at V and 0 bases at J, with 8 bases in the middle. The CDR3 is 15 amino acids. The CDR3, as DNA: TGTGCCAGTAGTCCGTCCAGCTCTGGGGCCAACGTCCTGACTTTC. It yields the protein CASSPSSSGANVLTF.

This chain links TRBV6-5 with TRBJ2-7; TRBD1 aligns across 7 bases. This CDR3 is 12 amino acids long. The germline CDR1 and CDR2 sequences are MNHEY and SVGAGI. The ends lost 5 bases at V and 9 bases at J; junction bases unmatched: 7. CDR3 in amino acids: CASSLRTGRQYF. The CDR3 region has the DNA TGTGCCAGCAGTCTGAGGACAGGCCGGCAGTACTTC.

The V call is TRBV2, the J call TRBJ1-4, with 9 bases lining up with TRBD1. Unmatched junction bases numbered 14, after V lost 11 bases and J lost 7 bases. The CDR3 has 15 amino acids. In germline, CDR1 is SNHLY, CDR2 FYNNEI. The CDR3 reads CAGRDREAFGEKLFF. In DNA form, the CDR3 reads TGTGCCGGCCGGGACAGGGAGGCGTTCGGTGAAAAACTGTTTTTT.